Listed here is a single TCR beta chain. Which antigen it targets is not known. Base qualities are not recorded, but no much larger clone differs from it by a single base. The data originate from a study of blood T cell repertoires in COVID-19 (TCRdb year 2020). About the investigation overall: Collaborator samples came from the United States, Italy and Spain and covered acute and convalescent phases of COVID-19. The prospective study material was composed of cDNA or gDNA derived from T cells, B-cell-depleted T cells, or PBMCs. Deeply sampled blood TCRbeta repertoires from subjects exposed to, actively infected with, or recovered from COVID-19 were included in the dataset. The repertoires were made available in a free public database intended to serve as a resource for research on the immune response to SARS-CoV-2. The samples were drawn from the first 160 participants of the ongoing ImmuneRACE study and from 1,254 subjects provided by 6 global collaborators. Nearly every sample came with metadata listing a de-identified subject ID, COVID-19 status, age in years and sex. Where available, HLA class I and class II types were obtained from metadata supplied by the sample provider rather than from assay-based typing. What the study reported, not specific to this receptor: Clinical and demographic metadata were provided uncurated, with the amount varying by source and participant.

Another Seattle source contributed samples from volunteer blood donors who had recovered from COVID-19. Collaborating institutions collected whole blood in K2EDTA tubes following their own protocols. Collaborator samples were shipped for TCRbeta analysis as frozen whole blood, isolated PBMCs, or DNA extracted from either sample type. TCRbeta CDR3 regions were amplified from genomic DNA by means of the immunoSEQ Assay, a bias-controlled multiplex PCR. The source study handled its data this way. The number of nucleated cells in each sample was estimated by amplification of reference gene primers within the assay. Sequence reads were collapsed and filtered to measure the absolute abundance of every unique TCRbeta CDR3 rearrangement. For each sample, productive Simpson clonality was calculated by taking the square root of Simpson's diversity index across productive rearrangements. TCRdb obtained this table from immuneACCESS and retained in-frame rearrangements with V and J assigned. These tables miss some clones; where compared with another copy, unresolved V genes account for less than half of the shortfall, and the remainder is unexplained. V and J calls plus clone size are reproduced from that table; the DNA served to infer D and trimming. In all, the sample holds under 200,000 clones, and more than 70% of those were seen once. The ten biggest clones cover roughly 19% of the sample.

Via the germline V gene (reference sequence), CDR1 is SGHKS and CDR2 YYEKEE. V loses 3 bases, J loses 8 bases, and the germline ends lie 11 bases apart. The CDR3, cysteine through phenylalanine, is 12 amino acids long. The retained sequence is limited to the CDR3, 36 bases, with the frame set at the first base. The sequence derives from a woman in her 70s who had recovered from COVID-19. Recombination joined TRBV5-5 with TRBJ1-1; a tentative D call is TRBD1 (6 bases match). Sequences were obtained from peripheral blood. Read as DNA, the sequence is TGTGCCAGCAGCTGGGACATCAGGGAAGCTTTCTTT. This sequence encodes CASSWDIREAFF.